These 2 T cell receptor beta chains were sequenced from one sample in a study of regulatory T cells in long-lasting Graves disease. Time point reported: persistent/refractory GD, antithyroid drugs over 5 years with positive TRAb. The authors made the TCR library using RNA they extracted from PBMCs. In building TCR beta libraries, iRepertoire HTBI primers were used together with Arm-PCR of CDR3 regions. TCRdb re-derived calls from the multiplex PCR reads in MiXCR, one entry per CDR3 protein. Of a few hundred thousand distinct CDR3 sequences listed, 20% to 25% are singletons. Here the sequenced sample was peripheral blood mononuclear cells (PBMCs), taken when the disease was refractory, from a patient treated with antithyroid drugs. The receptors were gathered from a female donor with Graves disease.

This chain connects TRBV20-1 to TRBJ2-7; 9 nucleotides match TRBD1. CDR1 is DFQATT, CDR2 SNEGSKA, per germline (reference sequence). This CDR3 is 15 amino acids long. Losses at the gene ends were 3 bases for V and 0 bases for J; bases not matched to a gene: 6. The CDR3 DNA reads as TGCAGTGCTAGGCTGGACAGGGGCCACTCCTACGAGCAGTACTTC. This codes for CSARLDRGHSYEQYF.

This sequence joins TRBV19 and TRBJ1-3; D is unclear. This CDR3 spans 16 amino acids. Trimming stripped 5 bases from V and 1 base from J, with 15 bases between. Germline loops: CDR1 LNHDA, CDR2 SQIVND (reference sequence). The CDR3 sequence: CASSARVRGSGNTIYF. DNA of the CDR3: TGTGCCAGTAGTGCCCGGGTTCGAGGATCTGGAAACACCATATATTTT. Using reference TRBV19 and TRBJ1-3 for the parts outside the CDR3, the full variable domain is DGGITQSPKYLFRKEGQNVTLSCEQNLNHDAMYWYRQDPGQGLRLIYYSQIVNDFQKGDIAEGYSVSREKKESFPLTVTSAQKNPTAFYLCASSARVRGSGNTIYFGEGSWLTVV.